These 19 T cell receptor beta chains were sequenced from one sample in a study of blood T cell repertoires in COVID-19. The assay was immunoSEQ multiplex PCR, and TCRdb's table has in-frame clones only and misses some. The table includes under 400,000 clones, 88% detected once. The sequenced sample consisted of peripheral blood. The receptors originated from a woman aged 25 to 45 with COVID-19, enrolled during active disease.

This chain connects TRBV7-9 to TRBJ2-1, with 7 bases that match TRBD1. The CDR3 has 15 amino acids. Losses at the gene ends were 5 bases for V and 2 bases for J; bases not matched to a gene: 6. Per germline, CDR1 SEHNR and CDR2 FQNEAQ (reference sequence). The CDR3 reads CASSPSGTAYNEQFF. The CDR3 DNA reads TGTGCCAGCAGCCCCTCAGGGACAGCCTACAATGAGCAGTTCTTC.

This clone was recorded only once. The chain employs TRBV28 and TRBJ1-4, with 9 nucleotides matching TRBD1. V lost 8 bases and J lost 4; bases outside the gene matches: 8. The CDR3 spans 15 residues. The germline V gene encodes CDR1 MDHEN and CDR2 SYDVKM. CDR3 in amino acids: CASSRPDRGNEKLFF. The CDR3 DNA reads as TGTGCCAGCTCTCGCCCGGACAGGGGTAATGAAAAACTGTTTTTT. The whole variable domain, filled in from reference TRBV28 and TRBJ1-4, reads DVKVTQSSRYLVKRTGEKVFLECVQDMDHENMFWYRQDPGLGLRLIYFSYDVKMKEKGDIPEGYSVSREKKERFSLILESASTNQTSMYLCASSRPDRGNEKLFFGSGTQLSVL.

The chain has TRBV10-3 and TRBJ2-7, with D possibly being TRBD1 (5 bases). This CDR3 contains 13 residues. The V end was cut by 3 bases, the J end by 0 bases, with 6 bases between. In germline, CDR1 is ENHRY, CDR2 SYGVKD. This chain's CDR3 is CAISDDSSYEQYF. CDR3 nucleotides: TGTGCCATCAGTGACGACAGCTCCTACGAGCAGTACTTC.

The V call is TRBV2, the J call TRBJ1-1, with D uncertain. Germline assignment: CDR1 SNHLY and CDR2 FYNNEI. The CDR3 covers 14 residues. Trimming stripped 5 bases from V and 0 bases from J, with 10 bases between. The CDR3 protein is CASSPRVMNTEAFF. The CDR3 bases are TGTGCCAGCAGTCCCCGGGTCATGAACACTGAAGCTTTCTTT.

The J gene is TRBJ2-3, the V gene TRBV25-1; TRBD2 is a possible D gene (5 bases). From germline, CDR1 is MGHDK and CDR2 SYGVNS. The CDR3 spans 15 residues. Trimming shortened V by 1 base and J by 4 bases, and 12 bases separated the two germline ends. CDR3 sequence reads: CASSESPGSPDTQYF. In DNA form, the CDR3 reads TGTGCCAGCAGTGAATCCCCGGGGTCCCCAGATACGCAGTATTTT.

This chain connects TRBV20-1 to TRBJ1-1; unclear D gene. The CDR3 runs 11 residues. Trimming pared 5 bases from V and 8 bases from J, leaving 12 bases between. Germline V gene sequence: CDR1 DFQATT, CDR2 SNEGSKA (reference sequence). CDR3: CSAWSQSEAFF. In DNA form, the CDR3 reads TGCAGTGCTTGGAGTCAGAGCGAAGCTTTCTTT.

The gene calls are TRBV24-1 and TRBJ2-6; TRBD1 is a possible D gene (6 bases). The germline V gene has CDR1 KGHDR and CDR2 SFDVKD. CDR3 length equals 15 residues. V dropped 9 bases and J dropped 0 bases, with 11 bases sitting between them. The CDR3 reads CATAPRGSGANVLTF. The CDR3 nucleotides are TGTGCCACCGCTCCCAGGGGCTCTGGGGCCAACGTCCTGACTTTC.

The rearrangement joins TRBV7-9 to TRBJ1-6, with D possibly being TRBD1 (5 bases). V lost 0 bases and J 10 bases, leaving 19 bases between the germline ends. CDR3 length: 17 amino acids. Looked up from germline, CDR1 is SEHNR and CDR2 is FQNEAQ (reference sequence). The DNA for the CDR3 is TGTGCCAGCAGCTTAGCGGTCGACATGCAGGGAGGGTCACCCCTCCACTTT. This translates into CASSLAVDMQGGSPLHF.

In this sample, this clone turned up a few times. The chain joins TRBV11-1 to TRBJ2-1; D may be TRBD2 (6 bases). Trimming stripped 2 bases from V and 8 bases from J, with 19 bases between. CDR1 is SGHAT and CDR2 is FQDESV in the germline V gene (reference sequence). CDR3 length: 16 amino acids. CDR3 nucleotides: TGTGCCAGCAGCTTAACTAGCCCACACGGGTCTTATGAGCAGTTCTTC. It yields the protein CASSLTSPHGSYEQFF.

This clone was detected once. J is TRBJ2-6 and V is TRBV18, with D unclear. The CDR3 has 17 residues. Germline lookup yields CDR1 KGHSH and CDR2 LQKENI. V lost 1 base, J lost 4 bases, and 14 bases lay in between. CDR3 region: CASSPQIRSRGANVLTF. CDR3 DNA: TGTGCCAGCTCACCACAAATCCGGAGCCGCGGGGCCAACGTCCTGACTTTC.

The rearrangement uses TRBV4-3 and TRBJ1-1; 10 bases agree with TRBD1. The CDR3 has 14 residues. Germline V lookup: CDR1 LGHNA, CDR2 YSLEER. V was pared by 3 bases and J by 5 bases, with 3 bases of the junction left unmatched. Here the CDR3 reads CASSHGQGGTEAFF. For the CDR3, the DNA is TGCGCCAGCAGCCACGGACAGGGGGGTACTGAAGCTTTCTTT.

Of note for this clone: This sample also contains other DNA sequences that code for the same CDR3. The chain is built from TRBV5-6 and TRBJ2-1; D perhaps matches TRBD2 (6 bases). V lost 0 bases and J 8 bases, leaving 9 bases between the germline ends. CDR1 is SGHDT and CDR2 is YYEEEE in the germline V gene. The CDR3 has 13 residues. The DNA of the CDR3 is TGTGCCAGCAGCTTGGGACTAGGTGATGAGCAGTTCTTC. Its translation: CASSLGLGDEQFF.

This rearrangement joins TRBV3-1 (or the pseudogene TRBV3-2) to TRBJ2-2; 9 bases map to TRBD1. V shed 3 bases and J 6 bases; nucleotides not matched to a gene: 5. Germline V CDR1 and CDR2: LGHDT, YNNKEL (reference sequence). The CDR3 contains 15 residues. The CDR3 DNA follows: TGTGCCAGCAGCCACGGACAGGGGTTAGCCGGGGAGCTGTTTTTT. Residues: CASSHGQGLAGELFF.

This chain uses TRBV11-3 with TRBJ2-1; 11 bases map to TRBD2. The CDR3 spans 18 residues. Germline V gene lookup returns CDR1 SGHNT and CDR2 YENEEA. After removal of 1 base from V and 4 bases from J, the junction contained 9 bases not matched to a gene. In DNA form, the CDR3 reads TGTGCCAGCAGCTTAGGCAGTAGCGGGGGGGCTAGATACAATGAGCAGTTCTTC. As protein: CASSLGSSGGARYNEQFF. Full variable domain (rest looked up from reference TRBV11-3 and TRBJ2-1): EAGVVQSPRYKIIEKKQPVAFWCNPISGHNTLYWYLQNLGQGPELLIRYENEEAVDDSQLPKDRFSAERLKGVDSTLKIQPAELGDSAVYLCASSLGSSGGARYNEQFFGPGTRLTVL.

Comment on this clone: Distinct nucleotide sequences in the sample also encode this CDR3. Here the CDR3 DNA reads TGTGCCAGCAGTAACAGGGGGCAAGAGACCCAGTACTTC. Protein product: CASSNRGQETQYF. This chain uses TRBV12-3 or TRBV12-4 with TRBJ2-5, with 8 bases matching TRBD1. CDR3 length: 13 residues. With 5 bases clipped from V and 2 bases from J, the junction kept 1 base outside the gene matches.

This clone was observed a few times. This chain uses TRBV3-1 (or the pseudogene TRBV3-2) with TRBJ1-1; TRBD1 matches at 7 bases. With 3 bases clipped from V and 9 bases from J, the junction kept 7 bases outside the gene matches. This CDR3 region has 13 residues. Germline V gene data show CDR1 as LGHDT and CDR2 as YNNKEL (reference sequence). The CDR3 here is CASSHVRGEKAFF. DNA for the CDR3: TGTGCCAGCAGCCATGTCAGGGGGGAAAAAGCTTTCTTT.

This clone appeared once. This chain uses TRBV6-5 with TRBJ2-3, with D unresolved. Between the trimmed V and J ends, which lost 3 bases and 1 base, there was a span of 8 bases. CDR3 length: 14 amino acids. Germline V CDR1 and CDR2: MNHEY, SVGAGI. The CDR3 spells CASSYRQGTDTQYF. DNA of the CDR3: TGTGCCAGCAGTTATAGGCAGGGCACAGATACGCAGTATTTT.

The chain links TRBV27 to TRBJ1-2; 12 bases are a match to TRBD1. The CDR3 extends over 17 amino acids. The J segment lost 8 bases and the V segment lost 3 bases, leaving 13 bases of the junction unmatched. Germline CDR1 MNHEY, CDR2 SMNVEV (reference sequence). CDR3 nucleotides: TGTGCCAGCAGTTTTTTTCCCGGGACAGGGGGCAGGGTAGGCTACACCTTC. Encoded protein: CASSFFPGTGGRVGYTF.

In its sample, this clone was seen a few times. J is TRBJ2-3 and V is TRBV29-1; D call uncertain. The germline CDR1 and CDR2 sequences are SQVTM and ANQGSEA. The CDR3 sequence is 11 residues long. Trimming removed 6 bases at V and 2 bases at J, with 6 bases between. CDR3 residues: CSVTYTDTQYF. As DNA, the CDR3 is TGCAGCGTCACCTACACAGATACGCAGTATTTT.